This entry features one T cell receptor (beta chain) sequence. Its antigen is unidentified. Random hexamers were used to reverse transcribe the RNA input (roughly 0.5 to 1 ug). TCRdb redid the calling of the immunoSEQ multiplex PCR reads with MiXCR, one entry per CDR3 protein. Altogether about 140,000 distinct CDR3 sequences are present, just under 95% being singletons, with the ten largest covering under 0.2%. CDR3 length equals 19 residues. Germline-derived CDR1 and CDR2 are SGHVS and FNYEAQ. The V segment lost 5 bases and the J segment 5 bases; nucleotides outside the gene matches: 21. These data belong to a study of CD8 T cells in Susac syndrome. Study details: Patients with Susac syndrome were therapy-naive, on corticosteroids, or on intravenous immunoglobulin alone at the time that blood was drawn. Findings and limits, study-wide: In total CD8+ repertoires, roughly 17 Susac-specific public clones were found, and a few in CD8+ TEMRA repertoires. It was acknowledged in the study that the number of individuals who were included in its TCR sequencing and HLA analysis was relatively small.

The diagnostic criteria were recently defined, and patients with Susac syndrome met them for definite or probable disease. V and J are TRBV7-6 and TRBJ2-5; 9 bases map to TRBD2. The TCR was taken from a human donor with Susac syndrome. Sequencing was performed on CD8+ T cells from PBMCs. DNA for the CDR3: TGTGCCAGCAGCCTCCAACAGCGGGAGGTTCCCCCTCCTGGGGAGACCCAGTACTTC. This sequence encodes CASSLQQREVPPPGETQYF.